These T cell receptor beta chains were read from a single sample in a study of cytomegalovirus exposure and HLA in healthy donors. Only in-frame clones appear in the TCRdb table, and some are missing; sequencing was by immunoSEQ multiplex PCR. The table lists a few hundred thousand clones, approximately 80% of them singletons. The material sequenced was PBMCs. All receptors derive from a young man in good health and CMV-seronegative. The CDR3 runs from the conserved cysteine through the conserved F or W. D genes are given only for firm matches. Only some rows state a clone size, as once, few, many or a class for expanded clones.

j_gene | len | abundance | v_gene | d_gene | CDR3nt | CDR3aa
TRBJ2-7 | 12 | . | TRBV7-8 | . | TGTGCCAGCAGCTTGAACAGCTACGAGCAGTACTTC | CASSLNSYEQYF
TRBJ2-7 | 17 | . | TRBV4-2 | TRBD1 | TGTGCCAGCAGCCAAGAGCCCGGGACAGTAAGCTCCTACGAGCAGTACTTC | CASSQEPGTVSSYEQYF
TRBJ1-1 | 12 | . | TRBV7-8 | . | TGTGCCAGCAGCTCCCAGGGATCTGAAGCTTTCTTT | CASSSQGSEAFF
TRBJ2-7 | 14 | . | TRBV28 | TRBD2 | TGTGCCAGCATGCTAGCGGGGGCCACCTACGAGCAGTACTTC | CASMLAGATYEQYF
TRBJ1-5 | 14 | . | TRBV6-6 | TRBD1 | TGTGCCAGCAGTTCCCGGGACAGGAATCAGCCCCAGCATTTT | CASSSRDRNQPQHF
TRBJ1-4 | 11 | once | TRBV2 | . | TGTGCCAGCAGTGGCGGAGAAAAACTGTTTTTT | CASSGGEKLFF
TRBJ2-7 | 11 | . | TRBV6-5 | . | TGTGCCAGCACCCAAGGGGGCGAGCAGTACTTC | CASTQGGEQYF
TRBJ2-5 | 20 | once | TRBV2 | TRBD2 | TGTGCCAGCAGTGAGGGAGGACCGGGACTAGCGGGGGGGGATCAAGAGACCCAGTACTTC | CASSEGGPGLAGGDQETQYF
TRBJ2-1 | 19 | . | TRBV5-1 | . | TGCGCCAGCAGCTTGGCGGCAGGAGGAGTCCTTGACGTCTACAATGAGCAGTTCTTC | CASSLAAGGVLDVYNEQFF
TRBJ1-1 | 12 | . | TRBV18 | . | TGTGCCAGCTCACCAATAAACACTGAAGCTTTCTTT | CASSPINTEAFF
TRBJ2-7 | 11 | few | TRBV20-1 | . | TGCAGTGCTGCCACAGGGAGCGAGCAGTACTTC | CSAATGSEQYF
TRBJ2-2 | 17 | . | TRBV5-4 | TRBD2 | TGTGCCAGCAGCTCTAGCGGGGGGTTTTTTTGGACCGGGGAGCTGTTTTTT | CASSSSGGFFWTGELFF
TRBJ1-1 | 15 | few | TRBV4-2 | TRBD1 | TGTGCCAGCAGCCCTAGGACAGGGTTGGTCACTGAAGCTTTCTTT | CASSPRTGLVTEAFF
TRBJ2-3 | 16 | once | TRBV15 | TRBD2 | TGTGCCACCAGCAATCTAGCGGGGGGGAGTACAGATACGCAGTATTTT | CATSNLAGGSTDTQYF
TRBJ1-2 | 16 | few | TRBV4-2 | . | TGTGCCAGCAGCCAAGGCCCACAGAGTGAAAACTATGGCTACACCTTC | CASSQGPQSENYGYTF